The entry below gives a single TCR beta chain sequence along with its context. Its antigen is as yet unknown. MiXCR, applied by TCRdb to the reads, yields one record per CDR3 protein. Of 450,000 to 550,000 distinct CDR3 sequences detected, more than 15% appear once; the ten largest clones hold about 24%. Trimming removed 6 bases from V and 4 bases from J, with 19 bases in between. The CDR3 contains 16 residues. CDR1 and CDR2 (germline): MGHRA, YSYEKL. The data derive from a study of T cell repertoires in cytomegalovirus infection. Overall study context: Carrying CMV and the relevant HLA type showed in public TCR beta signatures. Overall study results and limits: The study found HLA-C-restricted CMV-specific TCR beta clonotypes dominating the ex vivo response. Cumulative public TCR beta family frequency identified carriers of CMV plus the relevant HLA.

V gene TRBV4-1 combines with J gene TRBJ1-5; D gene unclear. The TCR sequence derives from a human donor in good health (CMV status not recorded). Some clones in this sample may be carry-over from other donors' samples. Specimen: CD8+ T cells from PBMCs. CDR3: CASRPRLGQGNQPQHF. The CDR3 nucleotides read TGCGCCAGCAGACCAAGATTAGGGCAAGGAAATCAGCCCCAGCATTTT.